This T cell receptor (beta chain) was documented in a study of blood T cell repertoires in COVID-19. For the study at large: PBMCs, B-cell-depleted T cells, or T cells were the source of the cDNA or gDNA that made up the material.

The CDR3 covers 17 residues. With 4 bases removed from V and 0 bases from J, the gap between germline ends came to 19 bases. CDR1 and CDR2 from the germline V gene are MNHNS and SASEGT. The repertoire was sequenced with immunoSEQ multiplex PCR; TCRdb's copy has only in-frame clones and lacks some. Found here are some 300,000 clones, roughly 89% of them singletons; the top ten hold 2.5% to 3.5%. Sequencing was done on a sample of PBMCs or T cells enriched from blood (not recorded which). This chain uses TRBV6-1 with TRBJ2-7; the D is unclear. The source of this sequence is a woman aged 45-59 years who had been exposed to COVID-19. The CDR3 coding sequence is TGTGCCAGCAGTGGGGCTAATATCGGTGGAATCTCCTACGAGCAGTACTTC. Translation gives CASSGANIGGISYEQYF.